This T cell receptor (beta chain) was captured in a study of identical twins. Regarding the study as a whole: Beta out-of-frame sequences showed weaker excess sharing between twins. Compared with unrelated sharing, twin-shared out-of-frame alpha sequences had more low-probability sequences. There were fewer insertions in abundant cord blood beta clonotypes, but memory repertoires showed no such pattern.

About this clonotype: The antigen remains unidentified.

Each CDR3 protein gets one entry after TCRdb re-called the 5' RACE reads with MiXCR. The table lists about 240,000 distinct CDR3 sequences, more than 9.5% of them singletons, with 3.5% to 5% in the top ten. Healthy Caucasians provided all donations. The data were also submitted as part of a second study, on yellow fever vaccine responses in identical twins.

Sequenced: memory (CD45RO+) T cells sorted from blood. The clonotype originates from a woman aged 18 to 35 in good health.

The CDR3 sequence is CSAAIIRTGENYGYTF. The CDR3 nucleotides are TGCAGTGCTGCCATTATTAGGACAGGGGAGAACTATGGCTACACCTTC. The rearrangement joins TRBV20-1 to TRBJ1-2; 9 nucleotides match TRBD1. V dropped 5 bases and J dropped 2; count of bases not matched to a gene: 12. This CDR3 has 16 amino acids. Germline V lookup: CDR1 DFQATT, CDR2 SNEGSKA (reference sequence).